This T cell receptor beta chain was found in a study of blood T cell repertoires in COVID-19. The CDR3 contains 18 residues. The germline gives CDR1 LNHDA, CDR2 SQIVND (reference sequence). With V trimmed by 4 bases and J by 2 bases, 11 bases remained unmatched. Study processing details: The authors estimated nucleated cell counts from reference gene primer amplification. Repertoires were generated with immunoSEQ multiplex PCR, while TCRdb's copy carries only in-frame clones and drops some. V, J and clone size are those of that table, while D and trimming were read from the DNA. The sample records under 200,000 clones, around 90% being singletons.

The V gene is TRBV19, the J gene TRBJ1-2; TRBD1 agrees at 12 bases. This receptor was taken from a middle-aged man with active or convalescent COVID-19. Source material: peripheral blood. The CDR3 is CASSKGPAGTGGNYGYTF. CDR3 DNA: TGTGCCAGTAGTAAGGGACCCGCCGGGACAGGGGGCAACTATGGCTACACCTTC.